This T cell receptor (beta chain) came from a study of CD8 T cells in Susac syndrome (dated by TCRdb to between 2019 and 2020). With regard to the full study: Repertoire sequencing was used to test whether CD8+ T cell activation and differentiation in Susac syndrome was antigen driven. Clonality of the CD8+ T cell repertoire was compared between more than 10 healthy donors, approximately 14 Susac syndrome patients and under 16 multiple sclerosis patients. Results and caveats for the whole study, not just this receptor: The number of individuals in the TCR sequencing and HLA analysis was acknowledged as relatively small.

Comment on this clonotype: There is no known antigen for this receptor. Base qualities were left out, and no much larger clone turns up one base away.

V is cut by 9 bases and J by 15 bases, and the space between the germline ends is 18 bases. The cysteine opens and the phenylalanine closes a CDR3 of 11 amino acids. Only CDR3 DNA remains: 33 bases, in frame from the first base. High-throughput TCR beta sequencing profiled peripheral blood CD8+ and CD4+ T cells from healthy donors, Susac syndrome patients and multiple sclerosis patients. The healthy donors served as controls matched for age and sex. Bulk CD8+ and CD4+ T cells were purified magnetically by negative isolation, whereas CD8+ TEMRA cells were enriched by FACS. Blood was drawn into EDTA tubes, processed within 24 hours, and PBMCs were isolated by density gradient centrifugation. PBMCs destined for TCR sequencing were cryopreserved in liquid nitrogen and later thawed in a 37 °C water bath. A purity of at least 90% was achieved for sorted or isolated CD4+, CD8+ and CD8+ TEMRA cells. RNA was extracted using the RNeasy kit, and roughly 0.5 to 1 ug of the RNA was reverse transcribed with random hexamers. The immunoSEQ multiplex PCR assay, which covers 54 Vbeta and 13 Jbeta segments, was used to amplify TCR beta CDR3 regions. To correct PCR amplification bias, a synthetic template baseline was used for both primer optimization and computational correction. Concerning the study's data processing: Only productive sequences were kept, with reads annotated to V, D and J genes according to IMGT and analyzed in immunoSEQ Analyzer. Clonality was computed as one minus Shannon entropy normalized by log2 of the number of productive unique sequences. For each patient and control, public and private clones were evaluated among the 100 most prevalent clones. Susac-specific clones were defined as absent from healthy and MS cohorts, over a thousand published viral clones and other ImmuneACCESS disease sequences. The public reads were reprocessed in TCRdb via fastp at Q25 and MiXCR, keeping in-frame beta chains. Every distinct CDR3 protein forms one entry, paired with its most common genes and DNA. TCRdb, not the authors, supplied the V and J calls. The sample table contains roughly 110,000 distinct CDR3 sequences; only one count was recorded for less than 95% of them. About 0.12% of the sample goes to the ten largest clones.

Rearrangement joined TRBV12-3 or TRBV12-4 to TRBJ2-1; a confident D gene designation cannot be given. Sequences were obtained from CD8+ T cells from PBMCs. The source of this sequence is a human donor in good health. The nucleotide sequence reads as follows: TGTGCCAGTTCCAGATCGAGCGTCAGGTTCTTC. Its protein product is CASSRSSVRFF.